The present entry profiles one T cell receptor beta chain with its context. The target antigen is unknown. The germline CDR1 and CDR2 sequences are MNHNS and SASEGT. V dropped 3 bases and J dropped 2 bases, with 4 bases sitting between them. CDR3 size: 12 residues. The sample originates from a study of cytomegalovirus exposure and HLA in healthy donors. Study information: A previous analysis identified 95 million to 120 million unique TCR beta sequences derived from around 200 million T cells.

PCR was performed using 60 Vbeta and 13 Jbeta primers. Produced via immunoSEQ multiplex PCR; TCRdb's table is partial and in-frame only. The sample carries more than 95,000 clones, approximately 80% recorded once. Findings of the study overall: Exclusion applied to some V segments, including TRBV6-2 and TRBV6-3, as they were indistinguishable. Reports showed the classifier diagnosing cytomegalovirus status with high specificity and sensitivity. The authors enumerated 150 to 200 TCR beta chains as linked to cytomegalovirus.

The chain joins TRBV6-1 to TRBJ2-5; no clear D gene. This TCR came from a man between 35 and 55 years old in good health and CMV-seronegative. The specimen was PBMCs. DNA for the CDR3: TGTGCCAGCAGTGAGCAGCAAGAGACCCAGTACTTC. This codes for CASSEQQETQYF.